This T cell receptor beta chain is from a study of T cell clonality in common variable immunodeficiency. Study-wide findings and caveats: Reportedly, TCR beta sequences from common variable immunodeficiency showed fewer deletions and N-nucleotide insertions. T cell subpopulation sequencing would be needed to explain CVID clonality. CVID patient heterogeneity limited repertoire-clinical complication correlations.

Donors gave about 5 to 9 ml heparinized peripheral whole blood. Only in-frame clones appear in the TCRdb table, and some are missing; sequencing was by immunoSEQ multiplex PCR. In total the sample includes tens of thousands of clones, none of them seen once. In its sample, this clone was seen many times. Its antigen remains unknown. Sequencing ends 3 residues short of the CDR3 end; the germline J gene provides the rest. CDR3 length equals 16 residues. Germline-derived CDR1 and CDR2 are GTSNPN and SVGIG (reference sequence). V shed 6 bases, J shed 9 bases, and the junction held 18 bases outside the gene matches.

The chain links TRBV30 to TRBJ2-1; 9 bases are a match to TRBD2. The origin of this receptor is a person aged 18 to 70 in good health. The sequenced sample was peripheral blood mononuclear cells. The CDR3 here is CACYPALAGGPVEQFF. The sequenced CDR3 bases are TGTGCCTGCTACCCCGCCCTTGCGGGAGGGCCGGTTGAG. Looking up the rest from reference TRBV30 and TRBJ2-1 gives the full variable domain: SQTIHQWPATLVQPVGSPLSLECTVEGTSNPNLYWYRQAAGRGLQLLFYSVGIGQISSEVPQNLSASRPQDRQFILSSKKLLLSDSGFYLCACYPALAGGPVEQFFGPGTRLTVL.